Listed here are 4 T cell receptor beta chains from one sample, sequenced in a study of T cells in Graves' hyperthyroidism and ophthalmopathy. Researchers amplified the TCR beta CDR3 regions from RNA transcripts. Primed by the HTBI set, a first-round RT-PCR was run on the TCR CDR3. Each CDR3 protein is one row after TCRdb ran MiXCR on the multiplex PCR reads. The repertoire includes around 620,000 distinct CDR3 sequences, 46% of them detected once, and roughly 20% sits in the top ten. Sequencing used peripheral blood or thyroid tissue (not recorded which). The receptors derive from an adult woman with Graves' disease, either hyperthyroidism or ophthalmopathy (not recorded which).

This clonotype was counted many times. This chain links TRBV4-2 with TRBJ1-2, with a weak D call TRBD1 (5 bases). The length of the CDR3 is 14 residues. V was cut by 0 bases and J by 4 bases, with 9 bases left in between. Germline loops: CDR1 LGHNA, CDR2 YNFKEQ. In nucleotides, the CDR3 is TGTGCCAGCAGCCAAGATCCCGACAGCTATGGCTACACCTTC. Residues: CASSQDPDSYGYTF.

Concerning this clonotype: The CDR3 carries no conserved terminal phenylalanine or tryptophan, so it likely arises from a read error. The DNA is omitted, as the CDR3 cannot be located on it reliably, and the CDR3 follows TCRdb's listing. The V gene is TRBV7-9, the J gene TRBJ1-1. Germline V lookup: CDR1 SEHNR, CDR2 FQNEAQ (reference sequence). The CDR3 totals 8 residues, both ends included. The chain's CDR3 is CASSPIPP.

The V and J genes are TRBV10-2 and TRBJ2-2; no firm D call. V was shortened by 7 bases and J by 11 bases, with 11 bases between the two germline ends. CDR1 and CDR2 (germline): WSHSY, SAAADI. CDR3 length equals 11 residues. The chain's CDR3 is CASNPGGELFF. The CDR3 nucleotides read TGCGCCAGCAATCCAGGCGGAGAGCTGTTTTTT.

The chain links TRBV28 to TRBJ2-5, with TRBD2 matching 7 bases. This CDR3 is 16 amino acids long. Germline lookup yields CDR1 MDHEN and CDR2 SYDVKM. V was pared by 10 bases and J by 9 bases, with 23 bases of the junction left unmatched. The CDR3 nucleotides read TGTGCCACCCATCAGACCCGGGGCGCCACCGGGAGGCCCCAGTACTTC. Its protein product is CATHQTRGATGRPQYF.